The clone carrying this T cell receptor beta chain occurred many times. Antigen unknown. This sample was included in a study of regulatory T cells in long-lasting Graves disease. Across the whole study: Graves' patients who were just diagnosed had used antithyroid drugs for under 3 months. The study, taken as a whole, reports: The study found persistent patients shared more public clonotypes (roughly 2,600) than new patients (about 880).

iRepertoire HTBI primers and Arm-PCR of CDR3 regions built TCR beta libraries. MiXCR, applied by TCRdb to the multiplex PCR reads, yields one record per CDR3 protein. The data show roughly 500,000 distinct CDR3 sequences, approximately 15% seen once. Time point in this sample: newly diagnosed GD, antithyroid drugs for less than 3 months. Construction of the TCR library relied on RNA isolated from PBMCs. CDR3 length: 14 amino acids. V shed 6 bases, J shed 8 bases, and the junction held 12 bases outside the gene matches. In addition, the sample was reused for a study of T cells in Graves' hyperthyroidism and ophthalmopathy. That paper notes: Any patient presenting with uncontrolled infection, other autoimmune disease, pregnancy or lactation was left out.

This sequence originates from a woman in her 50s with Graves disease. The sample here was peripheral blood mononuclear cells (PBMCs), taken at new diagnosis, from a patient treated with antithyroid drugs. The rearrangement uses TRBV12-3 or TRBV12-4 and TRBJ2-7, with 8 bases identical to TRBD1. In nucleotides, the CDR3 is TGTGCCAGCAGGACCCCGCGGACAGGGAGTAAGCAGTACTTC. This gives the protein CASRTPRTGSKQYF.